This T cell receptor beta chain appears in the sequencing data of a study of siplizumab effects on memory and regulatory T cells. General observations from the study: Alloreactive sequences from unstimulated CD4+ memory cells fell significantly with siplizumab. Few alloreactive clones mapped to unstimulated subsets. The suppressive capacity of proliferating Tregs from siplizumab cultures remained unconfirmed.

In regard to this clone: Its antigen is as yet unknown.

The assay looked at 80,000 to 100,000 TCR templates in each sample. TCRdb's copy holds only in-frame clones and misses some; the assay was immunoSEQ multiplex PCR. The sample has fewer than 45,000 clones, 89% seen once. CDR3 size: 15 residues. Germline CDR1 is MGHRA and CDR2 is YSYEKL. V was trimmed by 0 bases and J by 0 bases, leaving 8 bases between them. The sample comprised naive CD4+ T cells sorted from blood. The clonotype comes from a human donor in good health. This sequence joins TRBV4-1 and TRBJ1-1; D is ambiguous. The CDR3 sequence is CASSQEYPLNTEAFF. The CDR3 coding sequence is TGCGCCAGCAGCCAAGAGTATCCTCTGAACACTGAAGCTTTCTTT.